The TCR beta chain described here comes from a study of T-cell memory formation after mild COVID-19. As for the study in general: Among the donors, TCR clusters were largely specific to each donor. Study results and caveats: The appearance of some responding clones in pre-infection memory suggested that cross-reactive memory joined. Later expanders leaned CD4+, whereas day 15 to 85 contracting clones were balanced CD4/CD8.

On this clonotype itself: The antigen remains unidentified.

The CDR3 loop spans 14 amino acids. CDR1 and CDR2 from the germline V gene are MGHRA and YSYEKL. Trimming took 0 bases from V and 5 from J, leaving 10 bases between them. cDNA libraries for TCR alpha and TCR beta, carrying sample barcodes and UMIs, came from 5'RACE with constant-segment primers. Each CDR3 protein gets one entry after TCRdb re-called the 5' RACE reads with MiXCR. Among a few hundred thousand distinct CDR3 sequences listed, 16% were seen once. The rearrangement uses TRBV4-1 and TRBJ2-5; D might be TRBD2 (6 bases). The TCR comes from a man between 18 and 29 years old who had mild COVID-19 (a few samples of this study predate the infection). Cell type and time point are not known. Sequencing was performed on PBMCs or a T cell subset sorted from them (not recorded which). In nucleotides, the CDR3 is TGCGCCAGCAGCCAAGACACGGGGGATGAGACCCAGTACTTC. Protein sequence: CASSQDTGDETQYF.